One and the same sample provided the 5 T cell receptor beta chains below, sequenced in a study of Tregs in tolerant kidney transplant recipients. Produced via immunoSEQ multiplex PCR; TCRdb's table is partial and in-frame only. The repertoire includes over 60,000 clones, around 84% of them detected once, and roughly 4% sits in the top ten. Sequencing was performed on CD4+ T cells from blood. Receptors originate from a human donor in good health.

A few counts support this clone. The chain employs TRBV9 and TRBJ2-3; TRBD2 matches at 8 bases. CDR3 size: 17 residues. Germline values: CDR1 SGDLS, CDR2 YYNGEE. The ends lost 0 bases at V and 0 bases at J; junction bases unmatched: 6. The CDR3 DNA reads TGTGCCAGCAGCGTAGATGCGGGAGGATTAAGCACAGATACGCAGTATTTT. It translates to CASSVDAGGLSTDTQYF.

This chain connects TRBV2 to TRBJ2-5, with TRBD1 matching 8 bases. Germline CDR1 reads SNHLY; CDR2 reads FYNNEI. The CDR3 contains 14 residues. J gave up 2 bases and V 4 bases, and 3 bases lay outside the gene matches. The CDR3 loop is CASSGGTGQETQYF. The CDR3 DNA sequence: TGTGCCAGCAGTGGGGGGACAGGACAAGAGACCCAGTACTTC.

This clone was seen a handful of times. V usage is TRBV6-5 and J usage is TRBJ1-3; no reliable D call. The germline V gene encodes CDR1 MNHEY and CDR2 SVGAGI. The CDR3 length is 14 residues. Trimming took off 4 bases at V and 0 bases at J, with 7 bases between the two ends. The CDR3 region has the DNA TGTGCCAGCAGTTCTTTGAGCTCTGGAAACACCATATATTTT. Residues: CASSSLSSGNTIYF.

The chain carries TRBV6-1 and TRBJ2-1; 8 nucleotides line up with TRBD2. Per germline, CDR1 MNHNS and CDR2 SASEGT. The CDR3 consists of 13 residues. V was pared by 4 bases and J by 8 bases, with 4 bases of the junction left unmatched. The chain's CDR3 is CASSGLATYEQFF. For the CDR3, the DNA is TGTGCCAGCAGTGGACTAGCGACATATGAGCAGTTCTTC.

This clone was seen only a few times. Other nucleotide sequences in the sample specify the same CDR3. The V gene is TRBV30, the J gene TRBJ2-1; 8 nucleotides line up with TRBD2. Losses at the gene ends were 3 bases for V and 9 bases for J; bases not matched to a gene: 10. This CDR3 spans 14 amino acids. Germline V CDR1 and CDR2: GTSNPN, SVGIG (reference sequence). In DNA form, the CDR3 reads TGTGCCTGGAGGGGTGGCGGGGCGGGGGGTGAGCAGTTCTTC. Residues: CAWRGGGAGGEQFF.